This is a list of T cell receptor beta chains from one sample in a study of cytomegalovirus exposure and HLA in healthy donors. The assay was immunoSEQ multiplex PCR, and TCRdb's table has in-frame clones only and misses some. The sample has approximately 100,000 clones, 65% to 90% seen once. Sequenced sample: PBMCs. These receptors originate from a woman aged 18-29 years in good health and CMV-seronegative. The conserved cysteine and the conserved F or W are not part of the CDR3 here. Fields, in order: clone size, J gene, V gene, D gene, CDR3 protein. The D gene is left open where the match is weak. Part of the rows lack a size; the others show once, few, many or a class for expanded clones.

clone_size: -
j_call: TRBJ2-3
v_call: TRBV11-1
d_call: TRBD2
cdr3_aa: ASSFGAGGLVSTDTQY

clone_size: -
j_call: TRBJ2-1
v_call: TRBV28
d_call: TRBD2
cdr3_aa: ASSSPSGREGLSHNEQF

clone_size: -
j_call: TRBJ2-7
v_call: TRBV28
d_call: -
cdr3_aa: ASSIWGQGNHEQY

clone_size: -
j_call: TRBJ2-2
v_call: TRBV6-6
d_call: -
cdr3_aa: ASSYSTRHTGELF

clone_size: -
j_call: TRBJ2-2
v_call: TRBV19
d_call: TRBD1
cdr3_aa: ASSTTNTGGNTGELF

clone_size: -
j_call: TRBJ2-3
v_call: TRBV5-1
d_call: TRBD2
cdr3_aa: ASSLVRGGGAMDTQY

clone_size: -
j_call: TRBJ1-6
v_call: TRBV6-5
d_call: -
cdr3_aa: ASRAYNSPLH

clone_size: once
j_call: TRBJ2-2
v_call: TRBV5-1
d_call: TRBD1
cdr3_aa: ASSRGQGAGELF

clone_size: -
j_call: TRBJ2-1
v_call: TRBV18
d_call: -
cdr3_aa: ASSPEQASYNEQF

clone_size: once
j_call: TRBJ2-7
v_call: TRBV5-1
d_call: TRBD1
cdr3_aa: ASSARQGRSYEQY

clone_size: -
j_call: TRBJ2-7
v_call: TRBV10-2
d_call: -
cdr3_aa: ASIAGAGYEQY

clone_size: -
j_call: TRBJ1-2
v_call: TRBV4-1
d_call: -
cdr3_aa: ASSQVMTATGYPYGYT

clone_size: -
j_call: TRBJ2-7
v_call: TRBV5-6
d_call: TRBD1
cdr3_aa: ASSPGGTGDYEQY

clone_size: -
j_call: TRBJ2-1
v_call: TRBV18
d_call: TRBD2
cdr3_aa: ASSLLLAGEGNEQF

clone_size: -
j_call: TRBJ2-5
v_call: TRBV4-3
d_call: -
cdr3_aa: ASSQRETQY

clone_size: -
j_call: TRBJ2-2
v_call: TRBV5-1
d_call: TRBD2
cdr3_aa: ASSSALAGGFPGELF

clone_size: once
j_call: TRBJ2-6
v_call: TRBV19
d_call: -
cdr3_aa: ASRWSRARSGANVLT

clone_size: -
j_call: TRBJ2-7
v_call: TRBV4-2
d_call: -
cdr3_aa: ASTPSPGPYEQY

clone_size: -
j_call: TRBJ2-5
v_call: TRBV6-5
d_call: -
cdr3_aa: ASSYRGRETQY

clone_size: -
j_call: TRBJ1-1
v_call: TRBV7-2
d_call: TRBD1
cdr3_aa: ASSLETGLNTEAF

clone_size: -
j_call: TRBJ2-5
v_call: TRBV5-6
d_call: -
cdr3_aa: ASSFTGHQSRETQY

clone_size: -
j_call: TRBJ1-6
v_call: TRBV30
d_call: TRBD1
cdr3_aa: AWKTRQGRNSPLH

clone_size: -
j_call: TRBJ2-7
v_call: TRBV7-8
d_call: -
cdr3_aa: ASSQTGSYEQY

clone_size: -
j_call: TRBJ1-6
v_call: TRBV6-4
d_call: -
cdr3_aa: ASRNSENSPLH

clone_size: -
j_call: TRBJ1-2
v_call: TRBV6-5
d_call: TRBD1
cdr3_aa: ASSTTGGYFGYT

clone_size: -
j_call: TRBJ2-2
v_call: TRBV4-3
d_call: -
cdr3_aa: ASSQARWTGELF

clone_size: -
j_call: TRBJ1-2
v_call: TRBV15
d_call: TRBD1
cdr3_aa: ATSREGRGPVGYT

clone_size: -
j_call: TRBJ1-2
v_call: TRBV5-4
d_call: -
cdr3_aa: ASSLDRTQIYGYT

clone_size: -
j_call: TRBJ1-4
v_call: TRBV21-1
d_call: -
cdr3_aa: ASSTTNRPTNEKLF

clone_size: -
j_call: TRBJ2-3
v_call: TRBV2
d_call: TRBD2
cdr3_aa: ASSGRGGAEDTQY

clone_size: once
j_call: TRBJ2-7
v_call: TRBV7-3
d_call: -
cdr3_aa: ASSQFWGSEQY

clone_size: -
j_call: TRBJ1-2
v_call: TRBV4-1
d_call: TRBD1
cdr3_aa: ASSHGTAYGYT

clone_size: -
j_call: TRBJ2-5
v_call: TRBV5-1
d_call: TRBD2
cdr3_aa: ASSQEGLAGGETQY

clone_size: -
j_call: TRBJ2-2
v_call: TRBV9
d_call: TRBD2
cdr3_aa: ASTTTSGGHNTGELF

clone_size: -
j_call: TRBJ2-7
v_call: TRBV4-2
d_call: -
cdr3_aa: ASSPGGEQY

clone_size: -
j_call: TRBJ2-7
v_call: TRBV7-2
d_call: TRBD1
cdr3_aa: ASSLGDRTWTYEQY

clone_size: -
j_call: TRBJ2-7
v_call: TRBV5-8
d_call: -
cdr3_aa: ASSDTGYEQY

clone_size: -
j_call: TRBJ2-5
v_call: TRBV7-3
d_call: TRBD1
cdr3_aa: ASSAQTGGGETQY

clone_size: few
j_call: TRBJ2-3
v_call: TRBV6-4
d_call: TRBD2
cdr3_aa: ASSDSSGSPTDTQY

clone_size: -
j_call: TRBJ1-3
v_call: TRBV4-3
d_call: TRBD1
cdr3_aa: ASSHRTGDGNTIY

clone_size: -
j_call: TRBJ1-5
v_call: TRBV6-5
d_call: -
cdr3_aa: ASSSRQSSNQPQH

clone_size: -
j_call: TRBJ1-4
v_call: TRBV20-1
d_call: -
cdr3_aa: SAGGDSVF

clone_size: once
j_call: TRBJ1-2
v_call: TRBV10-3
d_call: -
cdr3_aa: AISAAGLDGYT

clone_size: -
j_call: TRBJ2-3
v_call: TRBV15
d_call: -
cdr3_aa: ATTRSRAPSTDTQY

clone_size: -
j_call: -
v_call: TRBV5-4
d_call: TRBD1
cdr3_aa: ASRRDRGAYEQY

clone_size: -
j_call: TRBJ1-4
v_call: TRBV29-1
d_call: -
cdr3_aa: SVEVAGKLF

clone_size: -
j_call: TRBJ1-5
v_call: TRBV19
d_call: TRBD1
cdr3_aa: ASSLGQAVDQPQH

clone_size: -
j_call: TRBJ2-6
v_call: TRBV4-3
d_call: -
cdr3_aa: ASSPIVSSGANVLT

clone_size: -
j_call: TRBJ2-1
v_call: TRBV2
d_call: TRBD2
cdr3_aa: ASSVLGLAFTSSYNEQF

clone_size: -
j_call: TRBJ2-7
v_call: TRBV7-2
d_call: TRBD2
cdr3_aa: ASSLTAGARLTEQY

clone_size: -
j_call: TRBJ2-5
v_call: TRBV4-1
d_call: -
cdr3_aa: ASSQVERETQY

clone_size: -
j_call: TRBJ2-1
v_call: TRBV6-4
d_call: TRBD2
cdr3_aa: ASSELAGGYNEQF

clone_size: once
j_call: TRBJ2-7
v_call: TRBV7-2
d_call: TRBD1
cdr3_aa: ASSLDREYDEQY

clone_size: -
j_call: TRBJ1-2
v_call: TRBV19
d_call: -
cdr3_aa: ASTKTDVNGYT

clone_size: -
j_call: TRBJ1-3
v_call: TRBV4-3
d_call: -
cdr3_aa: ASSQRGSGSGNTIY